Listed below are T cell receptor beta chains from one sample, sequenced in a study of cytomegalovirus exposure and HLA in healthy donors. Produced via immunoSEQ multiplex PCR; TCRdb's table is partial and in-frame only. The sample holds some 150,000 clones; 75% to 90% are singletons and the top ten take 5.5% to 7%. Specimen: PBMCs. The receptors were gathered from a woman in her thirties in good health and CMV-seropositive. CDR3s include the opening cysteine and the closing phenylalanine or tryptophan. D genes are given only for firm matches. Clone size is stated in some rows and not others, as once, few, many or a class when expanded.

abundance: once; d_gene: .; v_gene: TRBV2; j_gene: TRBJ2-1; CDR3nt: TGTGCCAGCAGTGAGCCCAGCGGGCTCTACAATGAGCAGTTCTTC; CDR3aa: CASSEPSGLYNEQFF
abundance: .; d_gene: .; v_gene: TRBV2; j_gene: TRBJ2-5; CDR3nt: TGTGCCAGCAGTGCCAGCGAGCAAGAGACCCAGTACTTC; CDR3aa: CASSASEQETQYF
abundance: .; d_gene: TRBD1; v_gene: TRBV5-1; j_gene: TRBJ2-7; CDR3nt: TGCGCCAGCAGTCAAATTGGACAGGCCCTCTCGGGCGAGCAGTACTTC; CDR3aa: CASSQIGQALSGEQYF
abundance: .; d_gene: .; v_gene: TRBV28; j_gene: TRBJ1-2; CDR3nt: TGTGCCAGCAGTTTTGCGGGGGTAAACTATGGCTACACCTTC; CDR3aa: CASSFAGVNYGYTF
abundance: .; d_gene: TRBD2; v_gene: TRBV5-8; j_gene: TRBJ2-5; CDR3nt: TGTGCCAGCAGCGGCGGGACCAGACTAGCCGGTCGAGAGACCCAGTACTTC; CDR3aa: CASSGGTRLAGRETQYF
abundance: .; d_gene: TRBD1; v_gene: TRBV7-9; j_gene: TRBJ1-5; CDR3nt: TGTGCCAGCAGCCGGGGACAGGGGGCCGAGAAGAGGCCCCAGCATTTT; CDR3aa: CASSRGQGAEKRPQHF
abundance: .; d_gene: TRBD2; v_gene: TRBV19; j_gene: TRBJ2-1; CDR3nt: TGTGCCAGTAGTATGGCATACCTAGCGGGAGCAGGCAATGAGCAGTTCTTC; CDR3aa: CASSMAYLAGAGNEQFF
abundance: once; d_gene: .; v_gene: TRBV5-3; j_gene: TRBJ1-4; CDR3nt: TGTGCCAGAAGCTTGGCTTTGTTAACAGGCGTTAATGAAAAACTGTTTTTT; CDR3aa: CARSLALLTGVNEKLFF
abundance: .; d_gene: TRBD2; v_gene: TRBV29-1; j_gene: TRBJ2-1; CDR3nt: TGCAGCGTTGACGAGACTAGCGGATACAATGAGCAGTTCTTC; CDR3aa: CSVDETSGYNEQFF
abundance: .; d_gene: .; v_gene: TRBV29-1; j_gene: TRBJ2-5; CDR3nt: TGCAGCGTTCAGACCCCTATACAGGGTTCCTCAGAGACCCAGTACTTC; CDR3aa: CSVQTPIQGSSETQYF
abundance: .; d_gene: TRBD1; v_gene: TRBV28; j_gene: TRBJ1-5; CDR3nt: TGTGCCAGCAGTCCGACGGACAGGGCTAATCAGCCCCAGCATTTT; CDR3aa: CASSPTDRANQPQHF
abundance: .; d_gene: TRBD1; v_gene: TRBV5-4; j_gene: TRBJ1-1; CDR3nt: TGTGCCAGCAGCACTGACAGGGGTGCTGAAGCTTTCTTT; CDR3aa: CASSTDRGAEAFF
abundance: .; d_gene: .; v_gene: TRBV7-2; j_gene: TRBJ1-5; CDR3nt: TGTGCCAGCAGCCGCGGTTGGGAGCCCCAGCATTTT; CDR3aa: CASSRGWEPQHF
abundance: .; d_gene: TRBD1; v_gene: TRBV4-1; j_gene: TRBJ1-1; CDR3nt: TGCGCCAGCAGCACCCGACAGGGGAACACTGAAGCTTTCTTT; CDR3aa: CASSTRQGNTEAFF
abundance: .; d_gene: TRBD2; v_gene: TRBV13; j_gene: TRBJ2-1; CDR3nt: TGTGCCAGCAGCGAAACACTAGCGTCCGATTACAATGAGCAGTTCTTC; CDR3aa: CASSETLASDYNEQFF